Below, 22 T cell receptor beta chains from the same sample are listed, as sequenced in a study of OX40 agonist ivuxolimab in advanced cancers. Profiling relied on immunoSEQ multiplex PCR, and the TCRdb table lists in-frame clones only, not all of them. The sample holds tens of thousands of clones, about four fifths seen once. Sequencing used CD4+ or CD8+ T cells sorted from blood, obtained in a trial of the OX40 agonist ivuxolimab. The source is an adult with an advanced solid tumor such as melanoma, head and neck, liver or kidney cancer.

The gene calls are TRBV25-1 and TRBJ1-4; no clear D. V was clipped by 3 bases and J by 0 bases, with 14 bases between them. The length of the CDR3 is 17 residues. The V gene's germline CDR1 is MGHDK and CDR2 SYGVNS. This CDR3 reads CASSDYGVFATNEKLFF. CDR3 sequence (DNA): TGTGCCAGCAGTGATTACGGGGTTTTCGCAACTAATGAAAAACTGTTTTTT.

The chain couples TRBV6-5 to TRBJ1-3; no clear D. V was pared by 7 bases and J by 4 bases, with 11 bases between. The CDR3 runs to 13 residues. CDR1 is MNHEY, CDR2 SVGAGI, per germline. The DNA for the CDR3 is TGTGCCAGCAAGGCGGGGAACGGAAACACCATATATTTT. It specifies CASKAGNGNTIYF.

This clone was seen more than once but under ten times. The chain carries TRBV4-1 and TRBJ2-1, with 8 positions matching TRBD1. CDR3 length equals 17 residues. The junction had 13 bases not matched to a gene; V was cut back by 0 bases and J by 9 bases. Germline V lookup: CDR1 MGHRA, CDR2 YSYEKL. This CDR3 is CASSQDWVRTGFPEQFF. CDR3 DNA sequence: TGCGCCAGCAGCCAAGATTGGGTTAGGACAGGGTTTCCTGAGCAGTTCTTC.

This clone has a single count. V and J are TRBV7-2 and TRBJ2-1; TRBD1 might be the D (5 bases). The CDR3 runs to 15 residues. Germline V gives CDR1 SGHTA, CDR2 FQGNSA. V was pared by 6 bases and J by 4 bases, with 16 bases between. For the CDR3, the DNA is TGTGCCAGCAGTGACCAGGGTGGGGTATACAATGAGCAGTTCTTC. It encodes CASSDQGGVYNEQFF.

The rearrangement joins TRBV4-2 to TRBJ2-3; no definite D call. The CDR3 has 14 residues. V dropped 4 bases and J dropped 0 bases, with 8 bases sitting between them. Per the germline V gene, CDR1 is LGHNA and CDR2 is YNFKEQ. The CDR3 nucleotides read TGTGCCAGCAGCCGTGACACTAGCACAGATACGCAGTATTTT. It is translated as CASSRDTSTDTQYF.

The chain couples TRBV9 to TRBJ1-5; the match to TRBD1 covers 10 bases. In germline, CDR1 is SGDLS, CDR2 YYNGEE. CDR3 size: 18 residues. Unmatched junction bases numbered 10, after V lost 0 bases and J lost 4 bases. Here the CDR3 DNA reads TGTGCCAGCAGCGTAGCCCTCCGGGACAGGGGTAGGAATCAGCCCCAGCATTTT. It codes for CASSVALRDRGRNQPQHF. The variable domain in full, completed from reference TRBV9 and TRBJ1-5, reads DSGVTQTPKHLITATGQRVTLRCSPRSGDLSVYWYQQSLDQGLQFLIQYYNGEERAKGNILERFSAQQFPDLHSELNLSSLELGDSALYFCASSVALRDRGRNQPQHFGDGTRLSIL.

The chain couples TRBV30 to TRBJ2-3, with D perhaps TRBD1 or TRBD2 (5 bases each). The CDR3 is made up of 12 amino acids. CDR1 is GTSNPN, CDR2 SVGIG, per germline (reference sequence). V lost 4 bases, J lost 8 bases, and 13 bases lay in between. Written as DNA, the CDR3 is TGTGCCTGGACGAATACAGGAGGTACGCAGTATTTT. This sequence encodes CAWTNTGGTQYF. Full variable domain (rest looked up from reference TRBV30 and TRBJ2-3): SQTIHQWPATLVQPVGSPLSLECTVEGTSNPNLYWYRQAAGRGLQLLFYSVGIGQISSEVPQNLSASRPQDRQFILSSKKLLLSDSGFYLCAWTNTGGTQYFGPGTRLTVL.

The J gene is TRBJ1-3, the V gene TRBV4-1; D is perhaps TRBD1 (5 bases). There are 15 residues in the CDR3. V lost 3 bases to trimming and J lost 0 bases, with 9 bases between them. Germline V lookup: CDR1 MGHRA, CDR2 YSYEKL. The CDR3 DNA is TGCGCCAGCAGCCACCTGACAGTCTCTGGAAACACCATATATTTT. This translates into CASSHLTVSGNTIYF.

The J gene is TRBJ1-3, the V gene TRBV7-9; no clear D. The CDR3 has 14 amino acids. The V end was cut by 0 bases, the J end by 4 bases, with 7 bases between. Per germline, CDR1 SEHNR and CDR2 FQNEAQ (reference sequence). In DNA, the CDR3 is TGTGCCAGCAGCTTAGCAGCGGGGGGAAACACCATATATTTT. Translating gives CASSLAAGGNTIYF.

This clone is a singleton in its sample. V usage is TRBV5-8 and J usage is TRBJ1-5; 10 bases fit TRBD1. CDR3 length: 13 amino acids. CDR1 and CDR2 from the germline V gene are SGHTS and YDEGEE. V lost 4 bases, J lost 9 bases, and 4 bases stayed unmatched. The CDR3 coding sequence is TGTGCCAGCAGCGGGGACAGGGGTTGGCCCCAGCATTTT. Its protein is CASSGDRGWPQHF.

In its sample, this clone was seen a few times. V usage is TRBV5-6 and J usage is TRBJ2-7; D possibly corresponds to TRBD1 (6 bases). Germline CDR1 SGHDT, CDR2 YYEEEE. This CDR3 spans 13 amino acids. Trimming took off 0 bases at V and 9 bases at J, with 13 bases between the two ends. The CDR3 bases are TGTGCCAGCAGCTTGGTCCAGGGGTTAGTGCAGTACTTC. Amino acids: CASSLVQGLVQYF.

In DNA form, the CDR3 reads TGCGCCAGCAGCTTGGAACAGGGATCAGGAAACACCATATATTTT. It codes for CASSLEQGSGNTIYF. The chain recombines TRBV5-1 with TRBJ1-3, with D perhaps matching TRBD1 (6 bases). Germline values: CDR1 SGHRS, CDR2 YFSETQ. The CDR3 is 15 amino acids. V was pared by 0 bases and J by 4 bases, with 11 bases between.

This chain connects TRBV10-2 to TRBJ1-2; D is perhaps TRBD1 (6 bases). CDR1 is WSHSY and CDR2 is SAAADI in the germline V gene. The CDR3 totals 12 residues. With 6 bases removed from V and 9 bases from J, the gap between germline ends came to 14 bases. CDR3 DNA sequence: TGCGCCAGCAGCGGACAGTATTCCAGCTACACCTTC. It translates to CASSGQYSSYTF.

The genes are TRBV19 and TRBJ2-1; 8 bases fit TRBD2. This CDR3 comprises 15 residues. Germline V CDR1 and CDR2: LNHDA, SQIVND (reference sequence). The V segment lost 5 bases and the J segment 2 bases; nucleotides outside the gene matches: 5. CDR3 nucleotide sequence: TGTGCCAGTAGTTCTGTCGGGGGGGCCTACAATGAGCAGTTCTTC. Amino acid sequence: CASSSVGGAYNEQFF.

The V and J genes are TRBV4-1 and TRBJ2-3, with D possibly TRBD1 on 5 matching bases. The germline CDR1 and CDR2 sequences are MGHRA and YSYEKL. This CDR3 has 15 residues. V lost 4 bases, J lost 6 bases, and 17 bases lay in between. This CDR3 reads CASSRDRGSWDTQYF. CDR3 bases: TGCGCCAGCAGCCGGGATAGGGGCAGTTGGGATACGCAGTATTTT.

This sequence joins TRBV6-6 and TRBJ1-5; D possibly corresponds to TRBD1 (6 bases). Germline V gene lookup returns CDR1 MNHNY and CDR2 SVGAGI (reference sequence). V was clipped by 5 bases and J by 6 bases, with 14 bases between them. This CDR3 has 14 amino acids. CDR3 bases: TGTGCCAGCAGTGGGGGAGGGGGAGGTCAGCCCCAGCATTTT. Protein product: CASSGGGGGQPQHF.

The chain couples TRBV29-1 to TRBJ1-1; 7 bases map to TRBD1. CDR3 length: 16 residues. With V trimmed by 4 bases and J by 0 bases, 11 bases remained unmatched. In germline, CDR1 is SQVTM, CDR2 ANQGSEA. The CDR3 bases are TGCAGCGTTGGTGGCAGGGGGACTGCTATGAACACTGAAGCTTTCTTT. Its protein product is CSVGGRGTAMNTEAFF.

The rearrangement uses TRBV14 and TRBJ2-5, with D tentatively TRBD1 (6 bases). The CDR3 sequence is 15 residues long. Germline-derived CDR1 and CDR2 are SGHDN and FVKESK. V was cut by 4 bases and J by 4 bases, with 16 bases left in between. CDR3 sequence reads: CASSPRATGTETQYF. DNA for the CDR3: TGTGCCAGCAGCCCGAGGGCTACAGGGACAGAGACCCAGTACTTC.

The chain recombines TRBV5-4 with TRBJ1-1; D might be TRBD1 (5 bases). Trimming removed 4 bases from V and 1 base from J, with 14 bases in between. Germline V lookup: CDR1 SGHNT, CDR2 YYREEE (reference sequence). The CDR3 has 15 amino acids. The CDR3 DNA is TGTGCCAGCAGCGATGACCCGAGGGGGAACACTGAAGCTTTCTTT. This translates into CASSDDPRGNTEAFF.

The rearrangement links TRBV6-1 to TRBJ1-1, with 8 bases that match TRBD1. Per germline, CDR1 MNHNS and CDR2 SASEGT. J gave up 3 bases and V 6 bases, and 3 bases lay outside the gene matches. The CDR3 extends over 13 amino acids. In DNA, the CDR3 is TGTGCCAGCAGCCCGGACAGGGACACTGAAGCTTTCTTT. It codes for CASSPDRDTEAFF.

The rearrangement uses TRBV5-6 and TRBJ2-1; TRBD2 is a possible D gene (5 bases). Trimming removed 5 bases at V and 7 bases at J, with 19 bases between. This CDR3 spans 15 amino acids. CDR1 and CDR2 (germline): SGHDT, YYEEEE. The CDR3 DNA is TGTGCCAGCAGACTTCGGCGAGGGTTGTTGAATGAGCAGTTCTTC. Its protein is CASRLRRGLLNEQFF.

The chain links TRBV9 to TRBJ2-2, with D perhaps TRBD1 (6 bases). This CDR3 comprises 15 residues. The germline V and J ends were trimmed by 3 bases and 9 bases, with 18 bases remaining between them. Germline V gene lookup returns CDR1 SGDLS and CDR2 YYNGEE. CDR3 region: CASSGPYRGTRELFF. CDR3 DNA: TGTGCCAGCAGCGGACCCTATAGGGGGACCCGGGAGCTGTTTTTT.